A single sample is the source of the 30 T cell receptor beta chains below, sequenced in a study of cytomegalovirus exposure and HLA in healthy donors. The study ran its PCR with 60 Vbeta and 13 Jbeta primers. Profiled with immunoSEQ multiplex PCR; TCRdb holds only in-frame clones, not every one. The table records tens of thousands of clones, around 64% of them present only once. The material sequenced was PBMCs. The receptors here all came from a young man in good health and CMV-seronegative.

This clone was seen only a few times. This chain uses TRBV7-2 with TRBJ1-4, with D unresolved. Germline CDR1 SGHTA, CDR2 FQGNSA. This CDR3 region has 15 residues. V lost 1 base to trimming and J lost 5 bases, with 11 bases between them. CDR3 sequence: CASSLGGAANEKLFF. In DNA form, the CDR3 reads TGTGCCAGCAGCTTAGGCGGAGCAGCGAATGAAAAACTGTTTTTT. Full variable domain (outside the CDR3, taken from reference TRBV7-2 and TRBJ1-4): GAGVSQSPSNKVTEKGKDVELRCDPISGHTALYWYRQSLGQGLEFLIYFQGNSAPDKSGLPSDRFSAERTGGSVSTLTIQRTQQEDSAVYLCASSLGGAANEKLFFGSGTQLSVL.

The gene calls are TRBV6-5 and TRBJ2-1; no clear D gene. Germline CDR1 is MNHEY and CDR2 is SVGAGI. Trimming took off 8 bases at V and 13 bases at J, with 21 bases between the two ends. The CDR3 spans 13 residues. The CDR3 DNA follows: TGTGCCAGCCGAGGATCCGCCGATTCGTTACAGTTCTTC. Its protein product is CASRGSADSLQFF.

Relative to its sample, this clone is medium-sized. The CDR3 DNA reads as TGCGCCAGCAGCGGGAGTTGCAATGAGCAGTTCTTC. Translating it yields CASSGSCNEQFF. This chain joins TRBV10-1 and TRBJ2-1; possibly TRBD2 for D (6 bases). V gave up 6 bases and J gave up 6 bases, with 9 bases separating them. This CDR3 spans 12 amino acids. The germline gives CDR1 WNHNN, CDR2 SYGVQD (reference sequence).

This clone appeared a few times. This chain uses TRBV7-2 with TRBJ2-5, with unresolved D. The CDR3 spans 15 residues. V was shortened by 1 base and J by 0 bases, with 9 bases between the two germline ends. Germline V gives CDR1 SGHTA, CDR2 FQGNSA. The CDR3 is CASSLVVANQETQYF. The CDR3 DNA reads as TGTGCCAGCAGCTTAGTGGTGGCAAACCAAGAGACCCAGTACTTC.

The CDR3 DNA sequence: TGTGCCAGCAGCACGGGACAGGGAGGCACCGGGGAGCTGTTTTTT. Translated: CASSTGQGGTGELFF. V and J are TRBV14 and TRBJ2-2, with 9 bases fitting TRBD1. V shed 5 bases, J shed 4 bases, and the junction held 5 bases outside the gene matches. This CDR3 is built from 15 residues. Germline V gene lookup returns CDR1 SGHDN and CDR2 FVKESK.

J is TRBJ2-1 and V is TRBV19; 9 bases fit TRBD1. The CDR3 covers 14 residues. Looked up from germline, CDR1 is LNHDA and CDR2 is SQIVND (reference sequence). The ends lost 7 bases at V and 7 bases at J; junction bases unmatched: 8. The chain's CDR3 is CASTPRQGGNEQFF. The CDR3 DNA reads as TGTGCCAGTACCCCGAGACAGGGGGGAAATGAGCAGTTCTTC.

The chain employs TRBV6-5 and TRBJ1-2, with D unresolved. CDR1 and CDR2 (germline): MNHEY, SVGAGI. The CDR3 runs 14 residues. Trimming removed 2 bases at V and 8 bases at J, with 15 bases between. The CDR3 coding sequence is TGTGCCAGCAGTTACCTCCGAGGGAATTGGGGCTACACCTTC. Protein product: CASSYLRGNWGYTF.

The chain employs TRBV6-6 and TRBJ2-6; D gene ambiguous. The CDR3 has 14 amino acids. In germline, CDR1 is MNHNY, CDR2 SVGAGI (reference sequence). V gave up 3 bases and J gave up 1 base, with 4 bases separating them. CDR3 amino acids: CASSYRSGANVLTF. CDR3 nucleotides: TGTGCCAGCAGTTATCGGTCTGGGGCCAACGTCCTGACTTTC.

The V call is TRBV2, the J call TRBJ2-5; D perhaps matches TRBD2 (6 bases). Germline-derived CDR1 and CDR2 are SNHLY and FYNNEI. Trimming stripped 7 bases from V and 1 base from J, with 16 bases between. There are 15 residues in the CDR3. Here the CDR3 reads CASMVGGAIQETQYF. In nucleotides, the CDR3 is TGTGCCAGCATGGTTGGAGGGGCGATCCAAGAGACCCAGTACTTC.

The V and J genes are TRBV9 and TRBJ2-3; D not resolved. The V end was cut by 4 bases, the J end by 5 bases, with 14 bases between. This CDR3 contains 14 residues. Germline CDR1 and CDR2: SGDLS and YYNGEE. This CDR3 reads CASSPPSLLDTQYF. The DNA for the CDR3 is TGTGCCAGCAGCCCACCTAGTTTACTAGATACGCAGTATTTT.

The V and J genes are TRBV29-1 and TRBJ2-1; TRBD1 matches 8 bases. The CDR3 is made up of 14 amino acids. CDR1 is SQVTM and CDR2 is ANQGSEA in the germline V gene. CDR3 sequence: CSTEEDREYNEQFF. In DNA form, the CDR3 reads TGCAGTACCGAGGAGGACAGGGAATACAATGAGCAGTTCTTC.

The count of this clone is one. The chain combines TRBV27 with TRBJ2-3; D not resolved. The germline V gene encodes CDR1 MNHEY and CDR2 SMNVEV (reference sequence). The V and J ends lost 3 bases and 4 bases respectively, with 11 bases between them. The CDR3 sequence is 14 residues long. CDR3 in DNA: TGTGCCAGCAGTTTTAATCTCCCTGCAGATACGCAGTATTTT. Residues: CASSFNLPADTQYF.

This clone occurred a few times. The V call is TRBV19, the J call TRBJ1-1; D gene uncertain. Germline loops: CDR1 LNHDA, CDR2 SQIVND (reference sequence). The V gene lost 5 bases and the J gene lost 0 bases, with 13 bases spanning the gap. The CDR3 is 15 residues long. The CDR3 DNA is TGTGCCAGTAGTCTGAGTAAGCGACTGAACACTGAAGCTTTCTTT. This codes for CASSLSKRLNTEAFF.

This clone showed up just a few times. The rearrangement joins TRBV7-8 to TRBJ1-5; D remains ambiguous. The CDR3 totals 13 residues. The V and J ends lost 2 bases and 6 bases respectively, with 8 bases between them. The germline gives CDR1 SGHVS, CDR2 FQNEAQ. As DNA, the CDR3 is TGTGCCAGCAGCTTAACGGGTTCTCAGCCCCAGCATTTT. Translating it yields CASSLTGSQPQHF.

The chain couples TRBV4-2 to TRBJ2-7; D is unresolved. The ends were cut back, 0 bases at V and 5 bases at J, with 5 bases in the middle. Germline CDR1 and CDR2: LGHNA and YNFKEQ. This CDR3 comprises 12 residues. This CDR3 reads CASSQERNEQYF. CDR3 DNA sequence: TGTGCCAGCAGCCAAGAGAGAAACGAGCAGTACTTC.

This clone was recorded only once. V and J are TRBV2 and TRBJ2-3; perhaps TRBD1 as D (5 bases). The germline V gene has CDR1 SNHLY and CDR2 FYNNEI. Trimming stripped 10 bases from V and 1 base from J, with 9 bases between. The CDR3 length is 12 residues. CDR3 DNA: TGTGCCATCCAGACAGGCACAGATACGCAGTATTTT. It specifies CAIQTGTDTQYF.

The gene calls are TRBV5-1 and TRBJ1-2; tentatively, D is TRBD1 (6 bases). The CDR3 sequence is 15 residues long. Trimming removed 4 bases at V and 6 bases at J, with 19 bases between. Germline V gene sequence: CDR1 SGHRS, CDR2 YFSETQ. CDR3 region: CASSGRGQGGDGYTF. The CDR3 DNA follows: TGCGCCAGCAGCGGCCGGGGGCAGGGAGGGGATGGCTACACCTTC.

The DNA for the CDR3 is TGTGCCAGCAGTGATGGTCTAGCGGGGAATCGCGGGGAGCTGTTTTTT. Its translation: CASSDGLAGNRGELFF. This chain links TRBV2 with TRBJ2-2; 9 positions agree with TRBD2. The CDR3 spans 16 residues. The V gene end was trimmed by 3 bases and the J gene end by 7 bases; junction bases not matched to a gene: 9. The germline gives CDR1 SNHLY, CDR2 FYNNEI.

This clone has more than one count but fewer than ten. The gene calls are TRBV21-1 and TRBJ1-5; no check of the table's D call, TRBD1, against the DNA was made. TRBV21-1 is reported as a pseudogene. This CDR3 spans 14 amino acids. Written as DNA, the CDR3 is TGTGCCAGCAGCAAGTCGAACAGGAATCAGCCCCAGCATTTT. This codes for CASSKSNRNQPQHF.

This rearrangement joins TRBV19 to TRBJ2-2; a possible D gene is TRBD1 (5 bases). The V end lost 6 bases, the J end lost 6 bases, and 8 bases lay between the germline ends. The CDR3 is made up of 12 amino acids. The germline gives CDR1 LNHDA, CDR2 SQIVND (reference sequence). CDR3 protein: CASSRVPGELFF. The CDR3 DNA is TGTGCCAGTAGCAGGGTCCCCGGGGAGCTGTTTTTT.

This clone has a handful of counts. The CDR3 loop reads CASSFSGGTEAFF. In nucleotides, the CDR3 is TGTGCCAGCAGTTTTTCAGGGGGTACTGAAGCTTTCTTT. The chain carries TRBV27 and TRBJ1-1; TRBD1 agrees at 7 bases. CDR1 and CDR2 (germline): MNHEY, SMNVEV (reference sequence). The CDR3 extends over 13 amino acids. Trimming at V came to 3 bases and at J to 5 bases, leaving 3 bases not matched to a gene.

This clone was counted between two and nine times. The chain recombines TRBV6-5 with TRBJ1-3, with no clear D. Trimming removed 4 bases from V and 0 bases from J, with 7 bases in between. Germline lookup yields CDR1 MNHEY and CDR2 SVGAGI. The CDR3 spans 14 residues. CDR3 DNA sequence: TGTGCCAGCAGTTCTACAGTCTCTGGAAACACCATATATTTT. This codes for CASSSTVSGNTIYF.

This rearrangement joins TRBV28 to TRBJ2-1; D ambiguous. CDR1 and CDR2 from the germline V gene are MDHEN and SYDVKM. Between the trimmed V and J ends, which lost 4 bases and 12 bases, there was a span of 10 bases. The CDR3 loop spans 11 amino acids. The CDR3 DNA is TGTGCCAGCAGTTCTGCCCAGGCGCAGTTCTTC. Translated, it gives CASSSAQAQFF.

This clone was seen a handful of times. The chain is built from TRBV19 and TRBJ1-1; 7 bases are shared with TRBD1. Per germline, CDR1 LNHDA and CDR2 SQIVND (reference sequence). V lost 6 bases and J lost 5; bases outside the gene matches: 3. The CDR3 is 12 amino acids. The CDR3 coding sequence is TGTGCCAGTAGGAAACAGGGGACTGAAGCTTTCTTT. Encoded protein: CASRKQGTEAFF.

The rearrangement uses TRBV18 and TRBJ1-2; a weak D match, TRBD1 (5 bases). Germline loops: CDR1 KGHSH, CDR2 LQKENI. The CDR3 sequence is 15 residues long. V gave up 3 bases and J gave up 2 bases, with 13 bases separating them. The CDR3 DNA sequence: TGTGCCAGCTCACCTCTCCCGACAGTGAACTATGGCTACACCTTC. This gives the protein CASSPLPTVNYGYTF.

V usage is TRBV6-1 and J usage is TRBJ2-1; D uncertain. The CDR3 totals 11 residues. Germline assignment: CDR1 MNHNS and CDR2 SASEGT. Between the trimmed V and J ends, which lost 3 bases and 7 bases, there was a span of 4 bases. The CDR3 DNA is TGTGCCAGCAGTGACCTGAATGAGCAGTTCTTC. This sequence encodes CASSDLNEQFF.

This rearrangement joins TRBV4-1 to TRBJ2-7; D might be TRBD2 (6 bases). The germline V and J ends were trimmed by 4 bases and 0 bases, with 22 bases remaining between them. This CDR3 region has 18 residues. From germline, CDR1 is MGHRA and CDR2 YSYEKL. DNA for the CDR3: TGCGCCAGCAGCCCCTTTGCGGGGACCCTTTCCTCCTCCTACGAGCAGTACTTC. This sequence encodes CASSPFAGTLSSSYEQYF.

The chain recombines TRBV18 with TRBJ1-1, with D tentatively TRBD1 (5 bases). V shed 0 bases and J shed 3 bases, with 14 bases lying between them. Per germline, CDR1 KGHSH and CDR2 LQKENI. The CDR3 is 16 residues long. For the CDR3, the DNA is TGTGCCAGCTCACCACCGGCGGGGGTACGCGACACTGAAGCTTTCTTT. Encoded protein: CASSPPAGVRDTEAFF.

J is TRBJ2-7 and V is TRBV6-5, with TRBD1 matching 9 bases. This CDR3 spans 14 amino acids. V shed 6 bases, J shed 7 bases, and the junction held 10 bases outside the gene matches. CDR1 is MNHEY and CDR2 is SVGAGI in the germline V gene. This CDR3 is CASSFPGQGWEQYF. The DNA of the CDR3 is TGTGCCAGCAGCTTTCCGGGACAGGGCTGGGAGCAGTACTTC.

This chain uses TRBV27 with TRBJ1-2; tentatively, D is TRBD1 (6 bases). CDR1 MNHEY and CDR2 SMNVEV come from the germline V gene (reference sequence). The CDR3 runs to 15 residues. The V and J ends lost 4 bases and 4 bases respectively, with 16 bases between them. In DNA form, the CDR3 reads TGTGCCAGCAGTTCGACCCCTTTGGACAGCTATGGCTACACCTTC. Its protein is CASSSTPLDSYGYTF.